Presented here are 9 T cell receptor beta chains from one specimen sequenced in a study of blood T cells in healthy people across ages. A second PCR of about 6 to 11 cycles used a sample-barcoded 5' primer and a J-beta primer mix. Each CDR3 protein gets one entry after TCRdb re-called the 5' RACE reads with MiXCR. The repertoire holds about a million distinct CDR3 sequences, 30% to 40% seen once, with about an eighth in the top ten. The sequenced material came from blood. These receptors all stem from a young man in good health.

The J gene is TRBJ2-1, the V gene TRBV6-2 or TRBV6-3, with 7 positions matching TRBD2. Germline V gene lookup returns CDR1 MNHEY and CDR2 SVGEGT. V gave up 6 bases and J gave up 8 bases; unmatched junction bases: 10. The CDR3 consists of 14 residues. The CDR3 sequence: CASSFPGLKDEQFF. In DNA form, the CDR3 reads TGTGCCAGCAGCTTCCCGGGACTAAAAGATGAGCAGTTCTTC.

The gene calls are TRBV20-1 and TRBJ1-1; D remains ambiguous. CDR3 size: 14 residues. CDR1 and CDR2 (germline): DFQATT, SNEGSKA (reference sequence). V gave up 1 base and J gave up 5 bases, with 14 bases separating them. CDR3 coding DNA: TGCAGTGCTAGAGCTCGTCGGGCTGGGACTGAAGCTTTCTTT. Translating it yields CSARARRAGTEAFF.

The chain couples TRBV9 to TRBJ2-2; 12 bases are shared with TRBD2. This CDR3 contains 18 residues. CDR1 and CDR2 (germline): SGDLS, YYNGEE. With 0 bases clipped from V and 0 bases from J, the junction kept 3 bases outside the gene matches. CDR3: CASSVGLAGVPNTGELFF. CDR3 in DNA: TGTGCCAGCAGCGTAGGACTAGCGGGGGTCCCGAACACCGGGGAGCTGTTTTTT.

This sequence joins TRBV2 and TRBJ2-7, with D maybe TRBD2 (5 bases). This CDR3 has 11 amino acids. Trimming took off 11 bases at V and 3 bases at J, with 11 bases between the two ends. Germline CDR1 SNHLY, CDR2 FYNNEI. CDR3 nucleotide sequence: TGTGCCGGAGCCCGGGGCTACGAGCAGTACTTC. Encoded protein: CAGARGYEQYF. Full variable domain (outside the CDR3, taken from reference TRBV2 and TRBJ2-7): EPEVTQTPSHQVTQMGQEVILRCVPISNHLYFYWYRQILGQKVEFLVSFYNNEISEKSEIFDDQFSVERPDGSNFTLKIRSTKLEDSAMYFCAGARGYEQYFGPGTRLTVT.

This clonotype came up a few times. The chain employs TRBV4-3 and TRBJ1-2; the D gene is possibly TRBD1 (6 bases). The CDR3 covers 17 residues. Trimming removed 0 bases from V and 1 base from J, with 15 bases in between. Germline lookup yields CDR1 LGHNA and CDR2 YSLEER. CDR3: CASSQDSGARINYGYTF. CDR3 nucleotides: TGCGCCAGCAGCCAAGACTCAGGGGCGAGAATTAACTATGGCTACACCTTC.

The table lists this clonotype with a few counts. The rearrangement joins TRBV27 to TRBJ2-7, with 7 bases identical to TRBD1. Per the germline V gene, CDR1 is MNHEY and CDR2 is SMNVEV (reference sequence). The CDR3 has 14 residues. V lost 5 bases to trimming and J lost 6 bases; unmatched junction nucleotides: 10. The chain's CDR3 is CASSRLNRDSEQYF. In DNA, the CDR3 is TGTGCCAGCAGTCGCCTAAACAGGGACAGCGAGCAGTACTTC.

The chain joins TRBV15 to TRBJ2-3; D remains ambiguous. V was pared by 0 bases and J by 3 bases, with 10 bases between. This CDR3 comprises 15 residues. Germline V CDR1 and CDR2: LNHNV, YYDKDF (reference sequence). CDR3 sequence reads: CATSRDPDGTDTQYF. The DNA for the CDR3 is TGTGCCACCAGCAGAGACCCGGACGGAACAGATACGCAGTATTTT.

This sequence joins TRBV9 and TRBJ2-3, with D hard to call. This CDR3 is 15 amino acids long. Per germline, CDR1 SGDLS and CDR2 YYNGEE. Between the trimmed V and J ends, which lost 0 bases and 4 bases, there was a span of 12 bases. The CDR3 bases are TGTGCCAGCAGCGTAGGAGGAAGTGCCCCAGATACGCAGTATTTT. Its translation: CASSVGGSAPDTQYF. The whole variable domain, filled in from reference TRBV9 and TRBJ2-3, reads DSGVTQTPKHLITATGQRVTLRCSPRSGDLSVYWYQQSLDQGLQFLIQYYNGEERAKGNILERFSAQQFPDLHSELNLSSLELGDSALYFCASSVGGSAPDTQYFGPGTRLTVL.

V and J are TRBV19 and TRBJ2-3; 7 nucleotides match TRBD2. CDR3 length: 17 amino acids. Germline CDR1 is LNHDA and CDR2 is SQIVND (reference sequence). V lost 0 bases and J lost 0; bases outside the gene matches: 6. The CDR3 sequence is CASSIDGRGRSTDTQYF. DNA of the CDR3: TGTGCCAGTAGTATAGATGGGAGGGGAAGGAGCACAGATACGCAGTATTTT.